One and the same sample provided the 15 T cell receptor beta chains below, sequenced in a study of CD8+ T cells in alopecia areata. Reverse transcription of extracted RNA yielded cDNA, which provided the sequencing template. TCRdb keeps only in-frame clones here, not all; method: immunoSEQ multiplex PCR. The sample lists 100,000 to 120,000 clones; approximately 51% were seen once. Treatment defined: oral pan-JAK inhibitor, 5-10 mg twice daily. This sample comprised CD4+ T cells sorted from blood, obtained at week 24, from a patient treated with tofacitinib. The receptors stem from a human donor with alopecia areata.

J is TRBJ2-7 and V is TRBV15; a weak D match, TRBD1 (6 bases). V lost 3 bases and J lost 5, with 11 bases in between. The germline V gene encodes CDR1 LNHNV and CDR2 YYDKDF (reference sequence). The CDR3 sequence is 13 residues long. The CDR3: CATSRQGGNEQYF. The CDR3 bases are TGTGCCACCAGCAGGCAAGGGGGAAACGAGCAGTACTTC.

This clone has just a few counts. The chain couples TRBV4-1 to TRBJ2-6; TRBD2 matches at 8 bases. The V gene end was trimmed by 4 bases and the J gene end by 0 bases; junction bases not matched to a gene: 8. Germline lookup yields CDR1 MGHRA and CDR2 YSYEKL. This CDR3 contains 18 residues. The CDR3, as DNA: TGCGCCAGCAGCCGAACAGCGGGGGCCTTCTCTGGGGCCAACGTCCTGACTTTC. The encoded protein is CASSRTAGAFSGANVLTF.

The chain employs TRBV2 and TRBJ2-5; D is unresolved. TRBJ2-7 explains the end of the DNA better; the J call may be wrong. The CDR3 is 12 residues long. CDR1 and CDR2 from the germline V gene are SNHLY and FYNNEI. For the CDR3, the DNA is TGTGCCAGCAGTGATTACCGCTACGAGCAGTACTTC. It codes for CASSDYRYEQYF.

This clone has just a few counts. The V gene is TRBV4-1, the J gene TRBJ2-1, with D unresolved. The germline V gene has CDR1 MGHRA and CDR2 YSYEKL. The CDR3 totals 13 residues. Trimming stripped 1 base from V and 7 bases from J, with 8 bases between. This CDR3 reads CASSQVLGNEQFF. CDR3 nucleotide sequence: TGCGCCAGCAGCCAAGTTTTAGGGAATGAGCAGTTCTTC.

This rearrangement joins TRBV11-2 to TRBJ2-3; D possibly uses TRBD1 or TRBD2 (5 bases each). The V end lost 1 base, the J end lost 8 bases, and 13 bases lay between the germline ends. This CDR3 has 14 residues. The germline V gene has CDR1 SGHAT and CDR2 FQNNGV. In DNA, the CDR3 is TGTGCCAGCAGCTTAGGGGTGAGGGGTCTTACGCAGTATTTT. Protein sequence: CASSLGVRGLTQYF.

This clone was counted a single time. In the same sample, other DNA sequences code for this CDR3. The CDR3 bases are TGTGCCAGCAGCTTAACTGGCACAGATACGCAGTATTTT. It is translated as CASSLTGTDTQYF. This chain links TRBV7-2 with TRBJ2-3, with D uncertain. The V end was cut by 2 bases, the J end by 1 base, with 4 bases between. Germline lookup yields CDR1 SGHTA and CDR2 FQGNSA. This CDR3 contains 13 residues.

The genes are TRBV7-6 and TRBJ1-5; D call uncertain. The V end lost 2 bases, the J end lost 6 bases, and 8 bases lay between the germline ends. This CDR3 has 13 amino acids. Germline CDR1 is SGHVS and CDR2 is FNYEAQ. Written as DNA, the CDR3 is TGTGCCAGCAGCTTAATGGTGGGTCAGCCCCAGCATTTT. Protein product: CASSLMVGQPQHF.

This chain uses TRBV4-3 with TRBJ2-1; 11 nucleotides agree with TRBD2. This CDR3 region has 17 residues. Losses at the gene ends were 0 bases for V and 7 bases for J; bases not matched to a gene: 8. Germline CDR1 reads LGHNA; CDR2 reads YSLEER. The CDR3 loop is CASSQEAVAGGRNEQFF. The CDR3, as DNA: TGCGCCAGCAGCCAAGAGGCCGTAGCGGGGGGGCGAAATGAGCAGTTCTTC.

V is TRBV5-6 and J is TRBJ2-5; 10 nucleotides line up with TRBD2. Trimming at V came to 6 bases and at J to 4 bases, leaving 9 bases not matched to a gene. Germline V lookup: CDR1 SGHDT, CDR2 YYEEEE. This CDR3 has 15 amino acids. CDR3 protein: CASTNSGGSRETQYF. The CDR3 coding sequence is TGTGCCAGCACCAATAGCGGGGGGTCCCGAGAGACCCAGTACTTC. Looking up the rest from reference TRBV5-6 and TRBJ2-5 gives the full variable domain: DAGVTQSPTHLIKTRGQQVTLRCSPKSGHDTVSWYQQALGQGPQFIFQYYEEEERQRGNFPDRFSGHQFPNYSSELNVNALLLGDSALYLCASTNSGGSRETQYFGPGTRLLVL.

This clone was detected only a few times. J is TRBJ2-3 and V is TRBV29-1; D is undetermined. This CDR3 has 11 amino acids. V lost 4 bases to trimming and J lost 10 bases, with 12 bases between them. Per the germline V gene, CDR1 is SQVTM and CDR2 is ANQGSEA. CDR3 amino acids: CSVAGGPAQYF. In DNA form, the CDR3 reads TGCAGCGTTGCCGGTGGGCCGGCGCAGTATTTT.

The genes are TRBV13 and TRBJ1-6; 8 positions match TRBD1. The junction had 10 bases not matched to a gene; V was cut back by 6 bases and J by 9 bases. CDR3 size: 15 residues. The germline V gene has CDR1 PRHDT and CDR2 FYEKMQ (reference sequence). The CDR3 loop is CASRLQGAGSSPLHF. The CDR3 DNA reads as TGTGCCAGCAGATTGCAGGGGGCAGGTAGTTCACCCCTCCACTTT.

This clone turned up a few times. The chain's CDR3 is CAISERGSRTDTQYF. CDR3 nucleotide sequence: TGTGCCATCAGTGAGCGGGGGAGCCGCACAGATACGCAGTATTTT. The V and J genes are TRBV10-3 and TRBJ2-3; D is possibly TRBD2 (6 bases). The CDR3 has 15 residues. Germline-derived CDR1 and CDR2 are ENHRY and SYGVKD. Trimming removed 2 bases from V and 1 base from J, with 10 bases in between.

This clone was seen just once. The chain carries TRBV10-3 and TRBJ1-6; 9 positions match TRBD1. The V segment lost 7 bases and the J segment 7 bases; nucleotides outside the gene matches: 5. The germline gives CDR1 ENHRY, CDR2 SYGVKD. The CDR3 is 14 amino acids. The CDR3 nucleotides are TGTGCCATCACCGCGGGACAGGGAAATTCACCCCTCCACTTT. Encoded protein: CAITAGQGNSPLHF.

This clone was observed a single time. The chain has TRBV7-2 and TRBJ1-1; D is ambiguous. This CDR3 comprises 12 residues. Germline-derived CDR1 and CDR2 are SGHTA and FQGNSA. V shed 5 bases and J shed 10 bases, with 14 bases lying between them. CDR3 DNA: TGTGCCAGCAGCGGAGACACCTACCCAGCTTTCTTT. It is translated as CASSGDTYPAFF.

J is TRBJ1-6 and V is TRBV7-8; D gene ambiguous. CDR1 and CDR2 (germline): SGHVS, FQNEAQ. The length of the CDR3 is 15 residues. V was shortened by 1 base and J by 9 bases, with 13 bases between the two germline ends. The CDR3 DNA sequence: TGTGCCAGCAGCTTAGACTTGTGGGAGGCTTCACCCCTCCACTTT. It yields the protein CASSLDLWEASPLHF.